This T cell receptor (beta chain) was obtained from a study of T cell responses to AZD1222 COVID-19 vaccine. Sequencing was performed with immunoSEQ multiplex PCR; in TCRdb, only in-frame clones are kept and a portion is missing. The sample has 150,000 to 160,000 clones; about 85% are singletons. This clone is a singleton in its sample. The antigen is undetermined. General study results and limits: Scientists sampled the repertoires only once the peak T cell response had passed. A mostly white British donor set with more females was recruited, and clonal diversity was possibly underestimated. Targets within unmutated variant regions were reportedly found for nearly half of spike-specific TCRs.

V lost 10 bases to trimming and J lost 3 bases, with 13 bases between them. The CDR3 has 12 residues. In germline, CDR1 is SNHLY, CDR2 FYNNEI. The material was peripheral blood, obtained on day 0 of AZD1222 vaccination. The chain carries TRBV2 and TRBJ2-7; D is unresolved. The sequence derives from an adult in good health. The CDR3 coding sequence is TGTGCCACCGCGTATGCGGTCTACGAGCAGTACTTC. It is translated as CATAYAVYEQYF.